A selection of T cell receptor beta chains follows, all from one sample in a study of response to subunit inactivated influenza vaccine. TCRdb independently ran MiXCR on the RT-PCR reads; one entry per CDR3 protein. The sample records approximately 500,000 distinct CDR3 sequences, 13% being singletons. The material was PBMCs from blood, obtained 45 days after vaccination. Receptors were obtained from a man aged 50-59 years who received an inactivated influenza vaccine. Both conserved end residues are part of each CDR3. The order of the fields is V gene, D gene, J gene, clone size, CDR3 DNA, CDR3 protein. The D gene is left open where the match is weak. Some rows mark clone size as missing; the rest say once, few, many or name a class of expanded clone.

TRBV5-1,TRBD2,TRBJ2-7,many,TGTGCCAGCAGTTCTAGCGGGAGGGCCTACGAGCAGTACTTC,CASSSSGRAYEQYF
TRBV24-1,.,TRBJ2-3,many,TGTGCCACCAGTGATTTGTGGGGAGCGAATACGCAGTATTTT,CATSDLWGANTQYF
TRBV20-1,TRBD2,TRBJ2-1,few,TGCAGTGCTAGATCAGGACTAGCGGGAGGTCTTGAGCAGTTCTTC,CSARSGLAGGLEQFF
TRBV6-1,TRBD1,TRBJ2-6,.,TGTGCCAGCAGTCCAGGGACAGGGAGCTCTGGGGCCAACGTCCTGACTTTC,CASSPGTGSSGANVLTF
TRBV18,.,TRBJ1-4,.,TGTGCCAGCTCACCTTCACACGAGAAGGAAAAACTGTTTTTT,CASSPSHEKEKLFF
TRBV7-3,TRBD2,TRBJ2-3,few,TGTGCCAGCAGCTCAGGGTCGGCTAGCGGGAGAAATACGCAGTATTTT,CASSSGSASGRNTQYF
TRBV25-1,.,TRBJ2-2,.,TGTGCCAGCAGCGGGATTACCGGCCCCGGGGAGCTGTTTTTT,CASSGITGPGELFF
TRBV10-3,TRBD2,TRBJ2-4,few,TGTGCCATCAGTGAGGAACTAGCGGTGTACCAAAACATTCAGTACTTC,CAISEELAVYQNIQYF
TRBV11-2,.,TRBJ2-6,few,TGTGCCAGCAGCCCCCGGCGGGGGCTAGGAGTTGGGGCCAACGTCCTGACTTTC,CASSPRRGLGVGANVLTF
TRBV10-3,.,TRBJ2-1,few,TGTGCCATCAGTGTCTGGATCTCCTACAATGAGCAGTTCTTC,CAISVWISYNEQFF
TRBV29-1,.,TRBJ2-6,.,TGCAGCGTCCCCACAGGGGCCAACGTCCTGACTTTC,CSVPTGANVLTF
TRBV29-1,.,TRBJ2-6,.,TGCAGCGCACAAGGTCCGTCCGGGGCCAACGTCCTGACTTTC,CSAQGPSGANVLTF
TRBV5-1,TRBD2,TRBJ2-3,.,TGCGCCAGCCGCTTCAGCGGGGGTCCCCGCACAGATACGCAGTATTTT,CASRFSGGPRTDTQYF
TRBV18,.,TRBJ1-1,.,TGTGCCAGCTCACCGGGGCAGGGGAATGAAGCTTTCTTT,CASSPGQGNEAFF
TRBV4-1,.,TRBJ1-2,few,TGCGCCAGCAGTCCTGTCTGGGCCGTGCTCGGCTACACCTTC,CASSPVWAVLGYTF
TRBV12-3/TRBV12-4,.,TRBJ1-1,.,TGTGCCAGCAGGGGAGGACAGTGGGACACTGAAGCTTTCTTT,CASRGGQWDTEAFF
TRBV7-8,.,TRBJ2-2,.,TGTGCCAGCAGCGCCAGGGGTTCCGGGGAGCTGTTTTTT,CASSARGSGELFF
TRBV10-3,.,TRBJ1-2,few,TGTGCCATCAGTGAAAACACTAACTATGGCTACACCTTC,CAISENTNYGYTF
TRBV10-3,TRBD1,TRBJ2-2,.,TGTGCCATCAGTATATCCGGGACAGGGGACACCGGGGAGCTGTTTTTT,CAISISGTGDTGELFF
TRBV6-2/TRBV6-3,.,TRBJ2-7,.,TGTGCCAGCATCGATCGAAGCTCCTACGAGCAGTACTTC,CASIDRSSYEQYF
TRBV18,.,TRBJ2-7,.,TGTGCCAGCTCACCAAGACGAATCGCGGAGCAGTACTTC,CASSPRRIAEQYF
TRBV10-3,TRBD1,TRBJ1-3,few,TGTGCCATCAGTGACTCTCGACAGGGCTCTGGAAACACCATATATTTT,CAISDSRQGSGNTIYF
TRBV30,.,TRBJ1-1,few,TGTGCCTGGAGTGCGGGGACGAACACTGAAGCTTTCTTT,CAWSAGTNTEAFF
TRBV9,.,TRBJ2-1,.,TGTGCCAGCAGCCACGAAGGCACCTCCTACAATGAGCAGTTCTTC,CASSHEGTSYNEQFF
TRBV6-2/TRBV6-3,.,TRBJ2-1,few,TGTGCCAGCTCTGGGGAAAATGAGCAGTTCTTC,CASSGENEQFF
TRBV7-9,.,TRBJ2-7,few,TGTGCCAGCAGCTTAAAGGGAGTCTCCTACGAGCAGTACTTC,CASSLKGVSYEQYF
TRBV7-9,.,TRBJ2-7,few,TGTGCCAGCAGCTACCTTTCCCCCGACGAGCAGTACTTC,CASSYLSPDEQYF
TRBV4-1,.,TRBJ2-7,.,TGCGCCAGCAGCCGCCCTACGGACCAGCCCTACGAGCAGTACTTC,CASSRPTDQPYEQYF
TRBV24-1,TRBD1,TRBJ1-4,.,TGTGCCACCAGTGATCGGACAGGGGGGAATGAAAAACTGTTTTTT,CATSDRTGGNEKLFF
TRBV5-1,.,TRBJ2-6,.,TGCGCCAGCAGCTCTGGAGACAGCCCTTCCTCTCTGGGGGCCAACGTCCTGACTTTC,CASSSGDSPSSLGANVLTF
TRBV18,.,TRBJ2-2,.,TGTGCCAGCTCACTAGCCTACATCGGCGGGGAGCTGTTTTTT,CASSLAYIGGELFF
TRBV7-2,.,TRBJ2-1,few,TGTGCCAGCAGCCCCACCTTGGCAGATGGGAAGCAGTTCTTC,CASSPTLADGKQFF
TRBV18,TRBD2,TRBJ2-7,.,TGTGCCAGCTCACCAGAGGTCCCTAGCGGGGGAAACGAGCAGTACTTC,CASSPEVPSGGNEQYF
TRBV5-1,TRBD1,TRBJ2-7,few,TGCGCCAGCAGCTTGTCAGTTTGGGACAGGGCTGGTTCCGAGCAGTACTTC,CASSLSVWDRAGSEQYF
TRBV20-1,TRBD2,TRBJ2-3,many,TGCAGTGCTAGAGAACTAGCGGGAGCAACAGATACGCAGTATTTT,CSARELAGATDTQYF